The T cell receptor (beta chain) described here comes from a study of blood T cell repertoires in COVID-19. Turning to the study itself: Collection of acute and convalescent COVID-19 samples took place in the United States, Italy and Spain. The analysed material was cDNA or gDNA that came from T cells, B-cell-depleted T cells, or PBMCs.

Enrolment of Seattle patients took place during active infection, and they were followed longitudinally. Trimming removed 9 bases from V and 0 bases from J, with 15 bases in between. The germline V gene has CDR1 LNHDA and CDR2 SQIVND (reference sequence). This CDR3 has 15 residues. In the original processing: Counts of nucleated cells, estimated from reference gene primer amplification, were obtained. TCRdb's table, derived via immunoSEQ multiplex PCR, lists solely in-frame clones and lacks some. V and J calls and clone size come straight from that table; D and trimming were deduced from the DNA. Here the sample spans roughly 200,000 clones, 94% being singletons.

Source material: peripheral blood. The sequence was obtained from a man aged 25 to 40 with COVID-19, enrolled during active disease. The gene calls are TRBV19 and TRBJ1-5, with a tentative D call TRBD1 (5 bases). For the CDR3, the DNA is TGTGCCAGCCATAAACAGGAGCATAGCAATCAGCCCCAGCATTTT. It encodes CASHKQEHSNQPQHF. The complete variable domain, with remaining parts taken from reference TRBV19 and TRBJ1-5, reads DGGITQSPKYLFRKEGQNVTLSCEQNLNHDAMYWYRQDPGQGLRLIYYSQIVNDFQKGDIAEGYSVSREKKESFPLTVTSAQKNPTAFYLCASHKQEHSNQPQHFGDGTRLSIL.